The clone carrying this T cell receptor beta chain was counted a few times. The antigen is undetermined. TCRdb re-analysed the RACE reads in MiXCR, keeping a single row per CDR3 protein. The sample contains 300,000 to 450,000 distinct CDR3 sequences, around 4.8% of which appear only once. This entry comes from a study of human T cells and chemical hapten exposure. Study-wide results and caveats: Expanded TCR counts at PT1 went up together with patch test score, a positive correlation.

The length of the CDR3 is 15 residues. Trimming at V came to 5 bases and at J to 5 bases, leaving 6 bases not matched to a gene. Germline CDR1 and CDR2: MNHEY and SVGAGI. Time point of the sample: patch test 1, 2 weeks after DPC sensitization. Described treatment: therapeutic diphenylcyclopropenone sensitization with weekly scalp DPC. V usage is TRBV6-5 and J usage is TRBJ2-3; 11 bases map to TRBD2. The source of this sequence is a woman aged 45-60 years with alopecia areata. Some clones in this sample may be carry-over from other donors' samples. This specimen was whole blood, taken in connection with sensitization to the hapten diphenylcyclopropenone (DPC). The CDR3 DNA follows: TGTGCCAGCAGTAATAGCGGGGGGGCAGGAGATACGCAGTATTTT. Translated, it gives CASSNSGGAGDTQYF.